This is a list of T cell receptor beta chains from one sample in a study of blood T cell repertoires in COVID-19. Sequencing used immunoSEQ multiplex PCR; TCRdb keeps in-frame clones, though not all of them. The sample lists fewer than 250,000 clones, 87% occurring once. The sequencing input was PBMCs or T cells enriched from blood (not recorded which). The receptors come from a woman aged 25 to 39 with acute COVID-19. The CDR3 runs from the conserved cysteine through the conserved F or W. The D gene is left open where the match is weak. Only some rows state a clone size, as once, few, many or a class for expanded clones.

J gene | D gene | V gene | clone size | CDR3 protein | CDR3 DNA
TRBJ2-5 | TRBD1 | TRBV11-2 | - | CASSRGREETQYF | TGTGCCAGCAGCAGGGGGCGGGAAGAGACCCAGTACTTC
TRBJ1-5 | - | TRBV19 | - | CASGNRDYNQPQHF | TGTGCCAGTGGAAACCGGGACTACAATCAGCCCCAGCATTTT
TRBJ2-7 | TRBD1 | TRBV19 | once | CASRKGTAFYEQYF | TGTGCCAGTAGAAAGGGGACAGCTTTCTACGAGCAGTACTTC
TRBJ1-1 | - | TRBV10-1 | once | CASSNSRYTEAFF | TGCGCCAGCAGCAACAGCCGATACACTGAAGCTTTCTTT
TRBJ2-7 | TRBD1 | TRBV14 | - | CASSHGSIGGYYEQYF | TGTGCCAGCAGCCATGGGAGTATAGGGGGCTACTACGAGCAGTACTTC
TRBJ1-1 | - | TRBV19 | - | CASSRVGQYEAFF | TGTGCCAGTAGCAGAGTTGGGCAGTATGAAGCTTTCTTT
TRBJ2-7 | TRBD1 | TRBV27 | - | CASSLKGTAYEQYF | TGTGCCAGCAGTTTAAAAGGGACAGCCTACGAGCAGTACTTC
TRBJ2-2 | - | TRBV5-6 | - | CASSPFTGELFF | TGTGCCAGCAGCCCGTTCACCGGGGAGCTGTTTTTT
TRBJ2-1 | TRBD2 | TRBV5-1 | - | CASSRLGTSGNNEQFF | TGCGCCAGCAGCCGGCTGGGGACTAGCGGGAACAATGAGCAGTTCTTC
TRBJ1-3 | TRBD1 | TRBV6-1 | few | CASSDRQGYTIYF | TGTGCCAGCAGTGACCGACAGGGCTACACCATATATTTT
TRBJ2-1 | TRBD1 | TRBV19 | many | CASSPGTGGREQFF | TGTGCCAGTAGCCCCGGGACAGGGGGGCGTGAGCAGTTCTTC
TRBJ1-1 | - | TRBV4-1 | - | CASSPRTLTDTEAFF | TGCGCCAGCAGTCCAAGGACTCTCACCGACACTGAAGCTTTCTTT
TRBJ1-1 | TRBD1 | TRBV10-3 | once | CAISEPILTGENTEAFF | TGTGCCATCAGTGAGCCTATCTTGACAGGGGAGAACACTGAAGCTTTCTTT
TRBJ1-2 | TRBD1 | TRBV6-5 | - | CATRDRVNYGYTF | TGTGCCACCCGGGACAGGGTGAACTATGGCTACACCTTC
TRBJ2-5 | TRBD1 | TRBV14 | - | CASSQDRLQYRGASDQETQYF | TGTGCCAGCAGCCAAGACCGACTGCAATACAGGGGCGCAAGTGACCAAGAGACCCAGTACTTC
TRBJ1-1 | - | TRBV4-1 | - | CASSQGRAAGNMNTEAFF | TGCGCCAGCAGCCAAGGTCGCGCGGCGGGTAATATGAACACTGAAGCTTTCTTT
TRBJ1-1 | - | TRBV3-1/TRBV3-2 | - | CASSQDAGQNTEAFF | TGTGCCAGCAGCCAAGATGCAGGGCAGAACACTGAAGCTTTCTTT
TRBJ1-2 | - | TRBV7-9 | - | CASSLIQDFYGYTF | TGTGCCAGCAGCTTAATACAAGATTTCTATGGCTACACCTTC
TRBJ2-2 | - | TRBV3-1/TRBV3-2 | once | CASSQGGGPITGELFF | TGTGCCAGCAGCCAAGGCGGGGGCCCGATCACCGGGGAGCTGTTTTTT
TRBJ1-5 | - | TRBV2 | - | CASGPADSNQPQHF | TGTGCCTCCGGTCCCGCGGATAGCAATCAGCCCCAGCATTTT
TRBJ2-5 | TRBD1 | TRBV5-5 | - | CASRFTGGGGETQYF | TGTGCCAGCAGATTTACAGGGGGTGGTGGGGAGACCCAGTACTTC
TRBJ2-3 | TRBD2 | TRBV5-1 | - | CASSLAPGGLTDTQYF | TGCGCCAGCAGCTTGGCCCCGGGAGGCCTCACAGATACGCAGTATTTT
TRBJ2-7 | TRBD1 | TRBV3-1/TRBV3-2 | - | CASSHKRRSGTGDEQYF | TGTGCCAGCAGCCACAAAAGGAGGTCCGGGACAGGGGACGAGCAGTACTTC
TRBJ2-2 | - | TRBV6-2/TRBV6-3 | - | CASSYSTGFNTGELFF | TGTGCCAGCAGTTACTCGACGGGGTTTAACACCGGGGAGCTGTTTTTT
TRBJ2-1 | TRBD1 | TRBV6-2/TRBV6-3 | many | CASTPGTGDSNEQFF | TGTGCCAGCACCCCCGGGACAGGGGATAGTAATGAGCAGTTCTTC
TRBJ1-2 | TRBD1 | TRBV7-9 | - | CASSLSENRGEYGYTF | TGTGCCAGCAGCTTATCAGAGAACAGGGGTGAATATGGCTACACCTTC
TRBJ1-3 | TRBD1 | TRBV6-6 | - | CASSFPRDRVLLSGNTIYF | TGTGCCAGCAGCTTCCCTCGGGACAGGGTTTTATTGTCTGGAAACACCATATATTTT
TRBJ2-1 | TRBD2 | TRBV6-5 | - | CASTSGFYNEQFF | TGTGCCAGCACTAGCGGGTTCTACAATGAGCAGTTCTTC
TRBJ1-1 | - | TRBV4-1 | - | CASSQAGLNTEAFF | TGCGCCAGCAGCCAAGCCGGGTTGAACACTGAAGCTTTCTTT
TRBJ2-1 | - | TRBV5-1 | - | CASSLGQGGDEQFF | TGCGCCAGCAGCTTGGGGCAGGGGGGAGATGAGCAGTTCTTC
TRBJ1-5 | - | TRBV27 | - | CASSFGANQPQHF | TGTGCCAGCAGTTTTGGGGCTAATCAGCCCCAGCATTTT